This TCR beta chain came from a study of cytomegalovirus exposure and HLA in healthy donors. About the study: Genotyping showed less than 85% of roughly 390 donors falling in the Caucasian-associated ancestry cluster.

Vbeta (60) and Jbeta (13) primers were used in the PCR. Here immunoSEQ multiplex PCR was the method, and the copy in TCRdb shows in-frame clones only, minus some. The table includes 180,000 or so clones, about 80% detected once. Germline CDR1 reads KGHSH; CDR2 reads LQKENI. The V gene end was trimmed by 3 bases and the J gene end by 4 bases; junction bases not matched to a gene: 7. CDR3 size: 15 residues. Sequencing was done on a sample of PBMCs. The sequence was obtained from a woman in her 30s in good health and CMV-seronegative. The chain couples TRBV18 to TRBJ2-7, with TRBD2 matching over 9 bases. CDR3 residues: CASSPPSGGIYEQYF. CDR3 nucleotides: TGTGCCAGCTCACCCCCAAGCGGGGGGATTTACGAGCAGTACTTC.